This entry describes one T cell receptor (beta chain). Its antigen is unidentified. The CDR3 has 13 residues. Trimming took 5 bases from V and 4 from J, leaving 11 bases between them. CDR1 and CDR2 from the germline V gene are MDHEN and SYDVKM. This entry is derived from a study of shared clonotypes between healthy human individuals. Study-wide results and caveats: Although depth was large, rarefaction showed that sequencing of the sorted subsets was incomplete.

Only in-frame clones appear in the TCRdb table, and some are missing; sequencing was by immunoSEQ multiplex PCR. Counted here are about 2.4 million clones, approximately 93% occurring once; the ten biggest clones make up 0.36%. The receptor's source is a man younger than 35 in good health. Some clones in this sample may be carry-over from other donors' samples. Sequenced material: naive CD4+ T cells from PBMCs. This sample's subset: CD45RA+ positively selected. The chain carries TRBV28 and TRBJ1-1; maybe TRBD1 (6 bases). The CDR3 reads CASSPGQLTEAFF. CDR3 DNA sequence: TGTGCCAGCAGTCCTGGACAGCTCACTGAAGCTTTCTTT.